This T cell receptor (beta chain) appears in the sequencing data of a study of cytomegalovirus exposure and HLA in healthy donors. Study context: Of some 400 genotyped donors, 81% clustered with self-reported Caucasian donors. Study conclusions and caveats: Researchers had no immune exposure information except CMV serostatus available.

After removal of 1 base from V and 0 bases from J, the junction contained 10 bases not matched to a gene. The germline V gene has CDR1 SGHTA and CDR2 FQGNSA. There are 19 residues in the CDR3. Concerning this clone: Its antigen remains unidentified.

The study ran its PCR with 60 Vbeta and 13 Jbeta primers. TCRdb keeps only in-frame clones here, not all; method: immunoSEQ multiplex PCR. The table records roughly 60,000 clones, about 77% of them present only once. The gene calls are TRBV7-2 and TRBJ2-1; the match to TRBD2 covers 9 bases. The source is a young woman in good health and CMV-seronegative. Sample: PBMCs. The CDR3 nucleotides read TGTGCCAGCAGCTTAGGGGGTGGGGTAGCGGGGGCCTCCTACAATGAGCAGTTCTTC. Amino acid sequence: CASSLGGGVAGASYNEQFF.